This T cell receptor (beta chain) was recovered during a study of a mutant IDH1 vaccine in newly diagnosed glioma. Study results and limitations: No link was apparently found between pseudoprogression and changes in top peripheral T cell clonotypes.

In regard to this clone: As yet, its antigen is unknown.

Noted time point: baseline, week 1 (first vaccination visit). Treatment defined: pre-vaccination baseline after standard-of-care therapy. The repertoire was sequenced with immunoSEQ multiplex PCR; TCRdb's copy has only in-frame clones and lacks some. Of approximately 20,000 clones in the sample, roughly 84% are singletons; the top ten hold approximately 5%. V lost 6 bases and J lost 7, with 15 bases in between. The CDR3 loop spans 14 amino acids. CDR1 and CDR2 (germline): SNHLY, FYNNEI. This clonotype originated in a man aged 40-49 years with glioma. This material consisted of PBMCs, taken from a glioma patient treated with radiotherapy, temozolomide or both. V usage is TRBV2 and J usage is TRBJ1-4; D is perhaps TRBD1 (6 bases). The CDR3 DNA reads as TGTGCCAGCAGGGCGACAGGCTCGAGTGAAAAACTGTTTTTT. Translated, it gives CASRATGSSEKLFF. The complete variable domain, with remaining parts taken from reference TRBV2 and TRBJ1-4, reads EPEVTQTPSHQVTQMGQEVILRCVPISNHLYFYWYRQILGQKVEFLVSFYNNEISEKSEIFDDQFSVERPDGSNFTLKIRSTKLEDSAMYFCASRATGSSEKLFFGSGTQLSVL.